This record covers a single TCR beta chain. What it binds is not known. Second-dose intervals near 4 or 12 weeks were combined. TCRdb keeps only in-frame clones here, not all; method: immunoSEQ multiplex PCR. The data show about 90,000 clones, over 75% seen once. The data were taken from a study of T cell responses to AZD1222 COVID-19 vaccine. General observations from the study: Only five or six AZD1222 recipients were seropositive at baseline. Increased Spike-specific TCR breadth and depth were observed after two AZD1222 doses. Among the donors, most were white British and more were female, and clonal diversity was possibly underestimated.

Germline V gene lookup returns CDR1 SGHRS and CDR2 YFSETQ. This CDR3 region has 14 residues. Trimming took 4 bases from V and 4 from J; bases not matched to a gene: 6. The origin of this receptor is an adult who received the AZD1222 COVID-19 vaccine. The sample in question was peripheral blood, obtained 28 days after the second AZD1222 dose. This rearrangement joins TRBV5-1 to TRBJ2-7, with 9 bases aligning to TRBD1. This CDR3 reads CASSPQTGGYEQYF. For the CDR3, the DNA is TGCGCCAGCAGCCCACAGACAGGGGGATACGAGCAGTACTTC. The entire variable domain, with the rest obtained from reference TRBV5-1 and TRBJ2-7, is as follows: KAGVTQTPRYLIKTRGQQVTLSCSPISGHRSVSWYQQTPGQGLQFLFEYFSETQRNKGNFPGRFSGRQFSNSRSEMNVSTLELGDSALYLCASSPQTGGYEQYFGPGTRLTVT.